This TCR beta chain was profiled in a study of CD8+ T cells in alopecia areata. Study-level results: Across lesional scalp, and particularly alopecia totalis/universalis, clonality surpassed that of normal scalp.

The sequencing template was cDNA reverse transcribed from extracted RNA. TCRdb's table, derived via immunoSEQ multiplex PCR, lists solely in-frame clones and lacks some. The sample consists of roughly 140,000 clones, 62% of them appearing once. After removal of 2 bases from V and 7 bases from J, the junction contained 5 bases not matched to a gene. Germline V CDR1 and CDR2: PRHDT, FYEKMQ (reference sequence). This CDR3 comprises 14 residues. In regard to this clone: The target antigen is unknown.

Sequences were obtained from CD8+ T cells sorted from blood. V usage is TRBV13 and J usage is TRBJ2-1, with 7 positions matching TRBD2. The TCR sequence derives from a human donor in good health. The CDR3 DNA reads TGTGCCAGCAGCTTAAATCCTAGCGGTAATGAGCAGTTCTTC. This codes for CASSLNPSGNEQFF.